This T cell receptor (beta chain) comes out of a study of Ad26.COV2.S vaccination and SARS-CoV-2 variants. The wider study: In the study, Ad26.COV2.S was injected intramuscularly once, or twice 56 days apart.

Comments on this clone: The antigen remains unidentified.

The treatment: around 19 received Ad26.COV2.S at low or high dose, single or two shots; several received placebo; per-sample allocation not given. Material that was analyzed had been drawn on day 63 after the first vaccine or placebo injection. It was an adult aged 18-55 years in Boston who was the donor. The germline V gene encodes CDR1 LNHDA and CDR2 SQIVND (reference sequence). The CDR3 is 14 residues long. Trimming stripped 3 bases from V and 4 bases from J, with 9 bases between. Assay used: immunoSEQ multiplex PCR; TCRdb lists only in-frame clones, some missing. The table records about 320,000 clones, approximately 86% of them present only once. Whole-study results and caveats: Substantial breadth was reported for post-vaccination spike-specific CD8+ and CD4+ T cells. Total T cell responses were possibly underestimated by TCR breadth and depth analyses.

The chain has TRBV19 and TRBJ2-2; unclear D gene. The specimen was peripheral blood, collected in a trial of Ad26.COV2.S vaccine versus placebo. The sequence derives from a person between 18 and 59 years old who received the Ad26.COV2.S COVID-19 vaccine or a placebo. The CDR3 spells CASSIQRSTGELFF. The CDR3 region has the DNA TGTGCCAGTAGTATCCAACGATCCACCGGGGAGCTGTTTTTT.